Presented here are 10 T cell receptor beta chains from one specimen sequenced in a study of CD8 T cells in Susac syndrome. RNA amounts of roughly 0.5 to 1 ug underwent reverse transcription with random hexamers. TCRdb ran MiXCR on the immunoSEQ multiplex PCR reads and lists one entry per CDR3 protein. The sample has about 250,000 distinct CDR3 sequences, 93% seen once. The sequencing sample was made of CD4+ T cells from PBMCs. The receptor source for this set is a human donor with multiple sclerosis.

The CDR3 DNA reads as TGTGCCAGCAGTAAGGGACAGGCGGATGAAAAACTGTTTTTT. Residues: CASSKGQADEKLFF. This chain connects TRBV2 to TRBJ1-4; TRBD1 aligns across 8 bases. J lost 6 bases, V lost 5 bases, and 5 bases had no gene match. Germline values: CDR1 SNHLY, CDR2 FYNNEI. The CDR3 length is 14 residues.

This chain links TRBV29-1 with TRBJ1-1, with 7 positions matching TRBD1. The germline V gene has CDR1 SQVTM and CDR2 ANQGSEA. The trim removed 6 bases at V and 3 bases at J, leaving 7 bases unmatched. The CDR3 has 13 amino acids. CDR3 bases: TGCAGCGTCCGACAGGGCGGGGACACTGAAGCTTTCTTT. As protein: CSVRQGGDTEAFF.

This chain connects TRBV7-3 to TRBJ2-2; 8 bases line up with TRBD2. This CDR3 contains 15 residues. From germline, CDR1 is SGHTA and CDR2 FQGTGA. The trim removed 8 bases at V and 0 bases at J, leaving 5 bases unmatched. Here the CDR3 DNA reads TGTGCCAGCTCCCCCGGGAGGGCGAACACCGGGGAGCTGTTTTTT. Translating it yields CASSPGRANTGELFF.

The chain joins TRBV5-4 to TRBJ1-1; TRBD1 is a possible D gene (5 bases). CDR3 length equals 13 residues. Between the trimmed V and J ends, which lost 2 bases and 8 bases, there was a span of 13 bases. Per germline, CDR1 SGHNT and CDR2 YYREEE (reference sequence). CDR3 nucleotides: TGTGCCAGCAGCTTTAGTGGGGGAATGGAAGCTTTCTTT. Protein product: CASSFSGGMEAFF. Full variable domain (outside the CDR3, taken from reference TRBV5-4 and TRBJ1-1): ETGVTQSPTHLIKTRGQQVTLRCSSQSGHNTVSWYQQALGQGPQFIFQYYREEENGRGNFPPRFSGLQFPNYSSELNVNALELDDSALYLCASSFSGGMEAFFGQGTRLTVV.

This chain joins TRBV15 and TRBJ2-4, with 9 bases matching TRBD1. Looked up from germline, CDR1 is LNHNV and CDR2 is YYDKDF (reference sequence). Trimming at V came to 2 bases and at J to 0 bases, leaving 11 bases not matched to a gene. The CDR3 spans 19 residues. CDR3 bases: TGTGCCACCAGCAGAACCCCGGGACAGGGAGACCTAGCCAAAAACATTCAGTACTTC. The encoded protein is CATSRTPGQGDLAKNIQYF.

The rearrangement uses TRBV3-1 and TRBJ1-1; D perhaps matches TRBD1 (5 bases). Germline CDR1 is LGHDT and CDR2 is YNNKEL (reference sequence). The length of the CDR3 is 14 residues. V lost 1 base to trimming and J lost 3 bases, with 9 bases between them. The CDR3 spells CASSQGDGDTEAFF. The DNA of the CDR3 is TGTGCCAGCAGCCAAGGGGACGGGGACACTGAAGCTTTCTTT. The whole variable domain, remainder taken from reference TRBV3-1 and TRBJ1-1, is DTAVSQTPKYLVTQMGNDKSIKCEQNLGHDTMYWYKQDSKKFLKIMFSYNNKELIINETVPNRFSPKSPDKAHLNLHINSLELGDSAVYFCASSQGDGDTEAFFGQGTRLTVV.

The V call is TRBV2, the J call TRBJ1-2; unclear D gene. Trimming took 4 bases from V and 6 from J, leaving 9 bases between them. CDR1 is SNHLY, CDR2 FYNNEI, per germline. This CDR3 comprises 12 residues. CDR3 region: CASSGGLHGYTF. Written as DNA, the CDR3 is TGTGCCAGCAGTGGCGGGCTCCATGGCTACACCTTC. The variable domain in full, completed from reference TRBV2 and TRBJ1-2, reads EPEVTQTPSHQVTQMGQEVILRCVPISNHLYFYWYRQILGQKVEFLVSFYNNEISEKSEIFDDQFSVERPDGSNFTLKIRSTKLEDSAMYFCASSGGLHGYTFGSGTRLTVV.

The V and J genes are TRBV3-1 and TRBJ1-2; D call uncertain. The V end was cut by 0 bases, the J end by 7 bases, with 12 bases between. CDR3 length: 14 amino acids. Germline CDR1 and CDR2: LGHDT and YNNKEL (reference sequence). CDR3 DNA sequence: TGTGCCAGCAGCCAAGATCTCGTGGGTGCTGGCTACACCTTC. Residues: CASSQDLVGAGYTF.

This chain connects TRBV2 to TRBJ2-2; no definite D call. Trimming stripped 0 bases from V and 5 bases from J, with 7 bases between. This CDR3 contains 14 residues. CDR1 is SNHLY, CDR2 FYNNEI, per germline. CDR3 sequence (DNA): TGTGCCAGCAGTGAAGCGCGAGGAACCGGGGAGCTGTTTTTT. It translates to CASSEARGTGELFF.

V usage is TRBV6-1 and J usage is TRBJ1-1; D not certain. Germline V CDR1 and CDR2: MNHNS, SASEGT. V was trimmed by 5 bases and J by 6 bases, leaving 10 bases between them. The CDR3 runs to 12 residues. In DNA, the CDR3 is TGTGCCAGCAGTCAAAACCTAGCTGAAGCTTTCTTT. Protein sequence: CASSQNLAEAFF.